The rows below give T cell receptor beta chains drawn from one sample of a study of blood T cell repertoires in COVID-19. Using immunoSEQ multiplex PCR, the repertoire was profiled, and TCRdb retains in-frame clones only, with some absent. Here the sample spans under 300,000 clones, approximately 82% being singletons. The source material was peripheral blood. The receptors were gathered from a young woman with acute or convalescent COVID-19. CDR3s include the opening cysteine and the closing phenylalanine or tryptophan. Fields, in order: J gene, V gene, clone size, D gene, CDR3 DNA, CDR3 protein. D genes are given only for firm matches. Clone size appears in some rows only: once, few, many, or a class for an expanded clone.

>TRBJ1-2|TRBV7-9|NA|TRBD1
TGTGCCAGCAGCTTAGTAGGACAGGAAACCTATGGCTACACCTTC
CASSLVGQETYGYTF
>TRBJ1-2|TRBV7-9|NA|NA
TGTGCCAGCAGCCATAACACAGGGAGTTATGGCTACACCTTC
CASSHNTGSYGYTF
>TRBJ2-7|TRBV19|NA|TRBD2
TGTGCCAGTAGCCGTATTGGGGTCGGGACTAGCGGGTACGAGCAGTACTTC
CASSRIGVGTSGYEQYF
>TRBJ2-1|TRBV6-2/TRBV6-3|NA|NA
TGTGCCAGCAGTCTAAGTCGCGCGGGTGGGAGGCTGGATGAGCAGTTCTTC
CASSLSRAGGRLDEQFF
>TRBJ2-5|TRBV5-1|NA|NA
TGCGCCAGCAGCTTCGGGGGAGGGACAGGTACACAAGAGACCCAGTACTTC
CASSFGGGTGTQETQYF
>TRBJ2-7|TRBV5-4|NA|NA
TGTGCCAGCAGCTTGAATAGCGGATCGACCTACGAGCAGTACTTC
CASSLNSGSTYEQYF
>TRBJ1-2|TRBV7-2|NA|TRBD1
TGTGCCAGCAGCGCACAGGGGGCGGAGGGCTACACCTTC
CASSAQGAEGYTF
>TRBJ2-2|TRBV9|NA|NA
TGTGCCAGCAGCGTAGCCAGTTGGACCGGGGAGCTGTTTTTT
CASSVASWTGELFF
>TRBJ2-3|TRBV29-1|few|TRBD1
TGCAGCGGTGGGGGGACAGGGGTCACAGATACGCAGTATTTT
CSGGGTGVTDTQYF
>TRBJ2-7|TRBV6-2/TRBV6-3|NA|NA
TGTGCCAGCAGTTACTTCCGGTTCGCCTACGAGCAGTACTTC
CASSYFRFAYEQYF
>TRBJ1-1|TRBV5-1|NA|TRBD1
TGCGCCAGCGCCTTCACAGGGGGCGGTACTGAAGCTTTCTTT
CASAFTGGGTEAFF
>TRBJ2-7|TRBV2|NA|TRBD1
TGTGCCAGCAGTGAGAACAGGGGCGAGCAGTACTTC
CASSENRGEQYF
>TRBJ2-7|TRBV6-6|NA|NA
TGTGCCAGCAGTCGCCCTAGCACGGACGAGCAGTACTTC
CASSRPSTDEQYF
>TRBJ2-2|TRBV2|NA|NA
TGTGCCAGCAGTGATAGTGGAGGAGTACACAGGGTCCCAAACACCGGGGAGCTGTTTTTT
CASSDSGGVHRVPNTGELFF
>TRBJ2-7|TRBV7-2|NA|TRBD1
TGTGCCAGCAGCCAGAATGGGGGGACAGGGGGCGACGAGCAGTACTTC
CASSQNGGTGGDEQYF
>TRBJ2-2|TRBV9|once|NA
TGTGCCAGCAGCGTAGGCACAGGCCGCAACACCGGGGAGCTGTTTTTT
CASSVGTGRNTGELFF
>TRBJ1-4|TRBV10-2|once|TRBD1
TGCGCCAGCAGGGGGGACGGGACAGGGGTCGAAAAACTGTTTTTT
CASRGDGTGVEKLFF
>TRBJ2-3|TRBV18|NA|NA
TGTGCCAGCTCACCAGGGGGCTTAAGCACAGATACGCAGTATTTT
CASSPGGLSTDTQYF
>TRBJ2-1|TRBV28|NA|TRBD1
TGTGCCAGCAGCAAAGGACAGGGGAGGGGTCGGCTCTTC
CASSKGQGRGRLF
>TRBJ2-1|TRBV4-3|NA|NA
TGCGCCAGCAGCCAAATCCGCTTGGGAGGTGAGCAGTTCTTC
CASSQIRLGGEQFF
>TRBJ1-1|TRBV18|once|NA
TGTGCCAGCTACCTAGACAGCAACACTGAAGCTTTCTTT
CASYLDSNTEAFF
>TRBJ1-2|TRBV6-1|NA|NA
TGTGCCAGCAGTGTAGCCCCAAATGGCTACACCTTC
CASSVAPNGYTF
>TRBJ2-3|TRBV19|NA|NA
TGTGCCAGTAAGTTCGTCGACAGTTACACAGATACGCAGTATTTT
CASKFVDSYTDTQYF
>TRBJ1-5|TRBV19|NA|NA
TGTGCCAGTAGTGTTCAGGGTCAGCCCCAGCATTTT
CASSVQGQPQHF
>TRBJ2-1|TRBV11-3|NA|TRBD2
TGTGCCAGCAGCTCCGGGACTAGCTACTACAATGAGCAGTTCTTC
CASSSGTSYYNEQFF
>TRBJ2-1|TRBV11-2|NA|TRBD1
TGTGCCAGCAGGAAACGAGGGGGCTCCTTTGGGAATGAGCAGTTCTTC
CASRKRGGSFGNEQFF
>TRBJ2-7|TRBV29-1|few|TRBD2
TGCAGCGTGGGGACTAGCGGGAGGGCCCTAGAGTACTTC
CSVGTSGRALEYF
>TRBJ1-2|TRBV5-1|few|NA
TGCGCCAGCAGCTTGGCAGGGGCGGACTATGGCTACACCTTC
CASSLAGADYGYTF
>TRBJ1-2|TRBV19|NA|TRBD1
TGTGCCAGTAGTAACACAGGGGGCCTACTCTATGGCTACACCTTC
CASSNTGGLLYGYTF
>TRBJ2-5|TRBV28|NA|TRBD2
TGTGCCAGCAGCCCTAGCGGCAAATTAGAGACCCAGTACTTC
CASSPSGKLETQYF
>TRBJ2-5|TRBV9|NA|NA
TGTGCCAGCAGCGTAACGCACAGATCCGAGACCCAGTACTTC
CASSVTHRSETQYF
>TRBJ1-5|TRBV19|few|NA
TGTGCCAGTAGCATCTGGACTGGCGATAGCAATCAGCCCCAGCATTTT
CASSIWTGDSNQPQHF
>TRBJ2-3|TRBV11-2|NA|TRBD2
TGTGCCAGCAGCCTAGGGACTAGCGGGAGCACAGATACGCAGTATTTT
CASSLGTSGSTDTQYF
>TRBJ2-5|TRBV19|NA|TRBD2
TGTGCCAGTAGTACAGGTAACCTAGCGGTATCTCGGGAGACCCAGTACTTC
CASSTGNLAVSRETQYF
>TRBJ2-2|TRBV15|NA|NA
TGTGCCACCAGCAGAGATCCCGGGTTTGGCGGGGAGCTGTTTTTT
CATSRDPGFGGELFF
>TRBJ2-6|TRBV7-9|NA|NA
TGTGCCAGCAGCCCCCCCCAGCGGAGCCGCTCTGGGGCCAACGTCCTGACTTTC
CASSPPQRSRSGANVLTF
>TRBJ2-7|TRBV15|NA|NA
TGTGCCACCAGCAGAGATCGGGACACCACCTACGAGCAGTACTTC
CATSRDRDTTYEQYF
>TRBJ2-1|TRBV10-3|NA|TRBD2
TGTGCCATCAGTGAACTAGCGGGAGGCTCCTACAATGAGCAGTTCTTC
CAISELAGGSYNEQFF
>TRBJ2-1|TRBV19|NA|NA
TGTGCCAGTAGTATTTGGGCTAGCACCGGTAATGAGCAGTTCTTC
CASSIWASTGNEQFF
>TRBJ1-4|TRBV21-1|NA|NA
TGTGCCAGCAGCAAAGAGGGGACACCGGTTACTAATGAAAAACTGTTTTTT
CASSKEGTPVTNEKLFF
>TRBJ1-5|TRBV18|NA|NA
TGTGCCAGCTCACCGGAGGGACCGCAGCCCCAGCATTTT
CASSPEGPQPQHF
>TRBJ2-7|TRBV7-2|NA|TRBD2
TGTGCCAGCAGCATAACTAGCGGCCCTCAGTACGAGCAGTACTTC
CASSITSGPQYEQYF
>TRBJ2-3|TRBV30|NA|NA
TGTGCCTGGAGTCCGGGACTGATCACAGATACGCAGTATTTT
CAWSPGLITDTQYF
>TRBJ2-3|TRBV12-5|once|NA
TGTGCTAGTGGCCGAGCTGACGGGGTCACAGATACGCAGTATTTT
CASGRADGVTDTQYF
>TRBJ2-3|TRBV27|few|NA
TGTGCCAGCAGCCCCCGGGTCGATTGGGCAGATACGCAGTATTTT
CASSPRVDWADTQYF
>TRBJ2-7|TRBV18|NA|NA
TGTGCCAGCTCACCAATCAGCGACCCATACTACGAGCAGTACTTC
CASSPISDPYYEQYF